A single sample is the source of the 7 T cell receptor beta chains below, sequenced in a study of shared clonotypes between healthy human individuals. It was CD45RO-negative cells, positively selected for CCR7, that made up naive CD8 cells, with terminally differentiated effector memory CD45RA+ cells excluded. Generated by immunoSEQ multiplex PCR, the TCRdb table keeps only in-frame clones and is missing some. The sample consists of about 2 million clones, 85% to 95% of them appearing once. The sequencing sample was made of naive CD8+ T cells sorted from blood. Receptors originate from a man younger than 30 in good health.

This rearrangement joins TRBV27 to TRBJ2-3; 11 bases align to TRBD2. J was trimmed by 4 bases and V by 10 bases; bases with no gene match: 10. The CDR3 is 15 residues long. Germline loops: CDR1 MNHEY, CDR2 SMNVEV (reference sequence). CDR3 region: CATSPLAGAPDTQYF. The DNA for the CDR3 is TGTGCCACCTCACCACTAGCGGGAGCCCCAGATACGCAGTATTTT.

The chain is built from TRBV5-1 and TRBJ2-7; D not resolved. CDR3 length: 16 amino acids. The germline V gene has CDR1 SGHRS and CDR2 YFSETQ. The V gene lost 0 bases and the J gene lost 5 bases, with 18 bases spanning the gap. In DNA form, the CDR3 reads TGCGCCAGCAGCTTGGTATTGGGCTTAACACTACACGAGCAGTACTTC. This sequence encodes CASSLVLGLTLHEQYF.

Note on this clone: One end of the junction fails to match germline, which may point to a read error. The V and J genes are TRBV5-5 and TRBJ2-5; D unresolved. The CDR3 consists of 13 residues. Germline-derived CDR1 and CDR2 are SGHKS and YYEKEE (reference sequence). This CDR3 reads CASSPRLNHAHNF. In DNA, the CDR3 is TGTGCCAGCAGCCCTCGACTGAATCACGCGCACAACTTC.

With respect to this clone: Other nucleotide sequences in the sample specify the same CDR3. The chain carries TRBV7-9 and TRBJ2-7; 10 nucleotides agree with TRBD1. This CDR3 has 14 residues. From germline, CDR1 is SEHNR and CDR2 FQNEAQ (reference sequence). V dropped 4 bases and J dropped 1; count of bases not matched to a gene: 1. The DNA of the CDR3 is TGTGCCAGCAGCTCGGGACAGGGGTCCTACGAGCAGTACTTC. Translation gives CASSSGQGSYEQYF.

The J gene is TRBJ2-5, the V gene TRBV4-1; the D gene could be TRBD1 or TRBD2 (5 bases each). The CDR3 is 17 amino acids. Per germline, CDR1 MGHRA and CDR2 YSYEKL. V dropped 4 bases and J dropped 7 bases, with 25 bases sitting between them. The CDR3 DNA is TGCGCCAGCAGCCTTTCTCCCGCCGGGACGACTGACGGGACCCAGTACTTC. Its protein is CASSLSPAGTTDGTQYF.

The V call is TRBV5-1, the J call TRBJ2-7; possibly TRBD2 for D (6 bases). This CDR3 region has 16 residues. The V gene lost 3 bases and the J gene lost 2 bases, with 18 bases spanning the gap. Germline V gene lookup returns CDR1 SGHRS and CDR2 YFSETQ. The CDR3 protein is CASSSDWDSVTYEQYF. CDR3 DNA sequence: TGCGCCAGCAGCTCGGATTGGGACTCTGTTACCTACGAGCAGTACTTC.

This rearrangement joins TRBV6-5 to TRBJ2-2, with 8 bases identical to TRBD1. The trim removed 2 bases at V and 6 bases at J, leaving 5 bases unmatched. From germline, CDR1 is MNHEY and CDR2 SVGAGI. The CDR3 is 15 amino acids. The CDR3 reads CASSYIGQGAGELFF. CDR3 DNA sequence: TGTGCCAGCAGTTACATCGGACAGGGAGCCGGGGAGCTGTTTTTT.